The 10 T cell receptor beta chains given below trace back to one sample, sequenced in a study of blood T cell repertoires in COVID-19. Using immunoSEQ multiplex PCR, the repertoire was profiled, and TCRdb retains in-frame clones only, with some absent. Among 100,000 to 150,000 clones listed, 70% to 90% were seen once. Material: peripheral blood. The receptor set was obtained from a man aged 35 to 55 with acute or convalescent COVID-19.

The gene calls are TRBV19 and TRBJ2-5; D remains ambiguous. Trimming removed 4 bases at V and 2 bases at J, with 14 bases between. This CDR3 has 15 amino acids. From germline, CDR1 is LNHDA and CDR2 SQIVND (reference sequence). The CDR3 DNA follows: TGTGCCAGTAGTAGCCGACGGCGACTTCAAGAGACCCAGTACTTC. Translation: CASSSRRRLQETQYF.

DNA of the CDR3: TGTGCCACCAGCAGAGAAATCGGGGGGGACGAGCAGTACTTC. It codes for CATSREIGGDEQYF. The V gene is TRBV15, the J gene TRBJ2-7, with TRBD2 identical over 8 bases. The CDR3 has 14 amino acids. V lost 0 bases, J lost 5 bases, and 3 bases stayed unmatched. Looked up from germline, CDR1 is LNHNV and CDR2 is YYDKDF (reference sequence).

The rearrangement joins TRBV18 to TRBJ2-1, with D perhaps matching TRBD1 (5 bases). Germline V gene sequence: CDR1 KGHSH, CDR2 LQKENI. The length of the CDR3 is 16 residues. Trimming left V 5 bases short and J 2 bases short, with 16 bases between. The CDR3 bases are TGTGCCAGCTCAAAAGGCCCCAAGGGGACCTACAATGAGCAGTTCTTC. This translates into CASSKGPKGTYNEQFF.

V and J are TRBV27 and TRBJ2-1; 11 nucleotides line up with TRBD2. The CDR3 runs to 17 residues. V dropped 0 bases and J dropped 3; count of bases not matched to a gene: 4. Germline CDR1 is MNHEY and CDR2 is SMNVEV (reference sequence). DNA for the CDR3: TGTGCCAGCAGTTTATCTAGCGGGGGGGCTGGCTACAATGAGCAGTTCTTC. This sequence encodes CASSLSSGGAGYNEQFF.

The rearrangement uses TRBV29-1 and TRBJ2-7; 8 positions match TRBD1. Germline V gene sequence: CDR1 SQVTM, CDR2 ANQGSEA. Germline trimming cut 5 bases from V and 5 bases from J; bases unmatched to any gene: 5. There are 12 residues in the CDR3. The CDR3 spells CSVSPDRDEQYF. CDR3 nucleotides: TGCAGCGTTTCCCCGGACAGGGACGAGCAGTACTTC.

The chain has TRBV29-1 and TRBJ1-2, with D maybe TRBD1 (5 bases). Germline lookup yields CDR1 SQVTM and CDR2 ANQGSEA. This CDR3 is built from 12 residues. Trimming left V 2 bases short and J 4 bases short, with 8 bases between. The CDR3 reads CSVEQGSYGYTF. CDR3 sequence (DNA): TGCAGCGTTGAACAGGGCAGCTATGGCTACACCTTC.

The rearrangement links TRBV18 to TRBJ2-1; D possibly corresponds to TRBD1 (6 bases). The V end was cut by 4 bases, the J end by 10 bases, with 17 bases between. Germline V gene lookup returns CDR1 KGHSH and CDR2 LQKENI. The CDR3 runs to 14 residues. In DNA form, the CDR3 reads TGTGCCAGCTCACTTAGGACAGATCCAAGGGAGCAGTTCTTC. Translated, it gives CASSLRTDPREQFF.

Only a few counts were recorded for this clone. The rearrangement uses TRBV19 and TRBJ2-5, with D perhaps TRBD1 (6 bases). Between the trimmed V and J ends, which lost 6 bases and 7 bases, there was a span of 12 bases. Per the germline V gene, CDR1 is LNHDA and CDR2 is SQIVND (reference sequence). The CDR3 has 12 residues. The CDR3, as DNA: TGTGCCAGTAGACAGGGTCAGGGGACCCAGTACTTC. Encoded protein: CASRQGQGTQYF.

In nucleotides, the CDR3 is TGTGCCACCAGCAGGCAGGGCAGGGGGAATGAAAAACTGTTTTTT. Its translation is CATSRQGRGNEKLFF. This chain links TRBV15 with TRBJ1-4; 7 bases fit TRBD1. The CDR3 covers 15 residues. Germline CDR1 LNHNV, CDR2 YYDKDF (reference sequence). V dropped 3 bases and J dropped 5; count of bases not matched to a gene: 6.

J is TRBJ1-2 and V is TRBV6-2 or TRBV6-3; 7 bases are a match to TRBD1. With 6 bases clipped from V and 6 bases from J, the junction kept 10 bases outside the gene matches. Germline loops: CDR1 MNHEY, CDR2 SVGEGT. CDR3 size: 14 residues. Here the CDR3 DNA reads TGTGCCAGCAGCCCCGACAGGGACCGAGATGGCTACACCTTC. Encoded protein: CASSPDRDRDGYTF.